Included here is one T cell receptor (beta chain) sequence, with context. Study processing details: Reference gene primer amplification gave nucleated cell count estimates. Produced via immunoSEQ multiplex PCR; TCRdb's table is partial and in-frame only. V and J calls plus clone size are reproduced from that table; the DNA served to infer D and trimming. The sample lists 65,000 to 90,000 clones, about four fifths seen once, with 8% to 13% in the top ten. This entry comes from a study of blood T cell repertoires in COVID-19. About the research overall: Sites across the United States, Italy and Spain contributed samples from acute and convalescent COVID-19. PBMCs, B-cell-depleted T cells, or T cells provided the cDNA or gDNA that made up the material.

Germline loops: CDR1 MDHEN, CDR2 SYDVKM. This CDR3 has 12 residues. V shed 8 bases, J shed 7 bases, and the junction held 7 bases outside the gene matches. The gene calls are TRBV28 and TRBJ2-7; 8 bases fit TRBD2. The receptor was derived from a man in his fifties or sixties with acute or convalescent COVID-19. Sequenced sample: peripheral blood. The CDR3 coding sequence is TGTGCCAGCGAACGGGAGGGCCTTGAGCAGTACTTC. This gives the protein CASEREGLEQYF.